A selection of T cell receptor beta chains follows, all from one sample in a study of blood T cell repertoires in COVID-19. Only in-frame clones appear in the TCRdb table, and some are missing; sequencing was by immunoSEQ multiplex PCR. The data show 250,000 to 300,000 clones, roughly 87% seen once. The specimen was peripheral blood. All receptors come from a middle-aged woman who had recovered from COVID-19. Each CDR3 is given with its conserved first and last residue. The order of the fields is J gene, D gene, V gene, clone size, CDR3 DNA, CDR3 protein. A D gene is named only where the DNA matches it firmly. Where a row states a size, it is once, few, many or the class of an expanded clone; other rows omit it.

TRBJ1-1	NA	TRBV10-3	NA	TGTGCCATCAGTGGACAGGACACTGAAGCTTTCTTT	CAISGQDTEAFF
TRBJ2-1	TRBD1	TRBV27	NA	TGTGCCAGCAGTTATAGGACAGGGGGTGAGGATGAGCAGTTCTTC	CASSYRTGGEDEQFF
TRBJ2-1	TRBD2	TRBV24-1	few	TGTGCCACCAGTGATCATGGACTAGCGGGGGCCCCCATGGGGAATGAGCAGTTCTTC	CATSDHGLAGAPMGNEQFF
TRBJ1-2	TRBD1	TRBV5-1	NA	TGCGCCAGCAGCTTGATCCCCGGGACAGATTATGGCTACACCTTC	CASSLIPGTDYGYTF
TRBJ2-5	NA	TRBV5-4	NA	TGTGCCAGCAGCTTGGAAGGTCCGGGTAAAGAGACCCAGTACTTC	CASSLEGPGKETQYF
TRBJ1-4	TRBD1	TRBV19	NA	TGTGCCAGTACCCCGAGACAGGGGAATGAAAAACTGTTTTTT	CASTPRQGNEKLFF
TRBJ2-3	NA	TRBV30	NA	TGTGCCTGGAGTGCGGACAGACGTCAAGGGACAGATACGCAGTATTTT	CAWSADRRQGTDTQYF
TRBJ2-2	NA	TRBV5-6	once	TGTGCCAGCAGCTTGGCGGGGGGCGCGAACACCGGGGAGCTGTTTTTT	CASSLAGGANTGELFF
TRBJ2-7	TRBD2	TRBV6-6	NA	TGTGCCAGCAGCCCTCAGAGCGGGGGCTCCTACGAGCAGTACTTC	CASSPQSGGSYEQYF
TRBJ2-1	NA	TRBV21-1	few	TGTGCCAGCAGACGGGGGACTAGCGGGTACTACAATGAGCAGTTCTTC	CASRRGTSGYYNEQFF
TRBJ2-2	TRBD2	TRBV9	NA	TGTGCCAGCAGCTTACTCGGCGGGGGAGCGAACACCGGGGAGCTGTTTTTT	CASSLLGGGANTGELFF
TRBJ2-7	TRBD2	TRBV10-3	NA	TGTGCCATCAGTGAGTCGGTTGGACTAGCGGGGGGAAGCTCCTACGAGCAGTACTTC	CAISESVGLAGGSSYEQYF
TRBJ2-3	TRBD2	TRBV4-1	NA	TGCGCCAGCAGCCACGGGCAGCGGGACCACACAGATACGCAGTATTTT	CASSHGQRDHTDTQYF
TRBJ2-2	NA	TRBV6-5	NA	TGTGCCAGCAGGGACAGCGGAGTCACCGGGGAGCTGTTTTTT	CASRDSGVTGELFF
TRBJ2-2	TRBD2	TRBV6-5	NA	TGTGCCAGTGGGAGAGCGGGAGGGAACACCGGGGAGCTGTTTTTT	CASGRAGGNTGELFF
TRBJ2-2	TRBD1	TRBV7-6	NA	TGTGCCAGCGGCAGACAGGGCGGGTACACCGGGGAGCTGTTTTTT	CASGRQGGYTGELFF
TRBJ1-5	TRBD1	TRBV7-9	once	TGTGCCAGCAGCTTAGAGACAGGGGGGAATCAGCCCCAGCATTTT	CASSLETGGNQPQHF
TRBJ1-6	NA	TRBV27	NA	TGTGCCAGCAGCTGGACAGCGAGGGGGTCACCCCTCCACTTT	CASSWTARGSPLHF
TRBJ2-5	TRBD2	TRBV27	NA	TGTGCCAGCAGCCTCCGTCGGACTAGCGGGGGCAAAGAGACCCAGTACTTC	CASSLRRTSGGKETQYF
TRBJ1-1	NA	TRBV10-3	NA	TGTGCCATCAGTGAGGTACTTAGGAACACTGAAGCTTTCTTT	CAISEVLRNTEAFF
TRBJ2-5	NA	TRBV5-4	NA	TGTGCCAGCAGCCTGGGGGGGCGAGAGACCCAGTACTTC	CASSLGGRETQYF
TRBJ1-6	NA	TRBV7-9	NA	TGTGCCAGCAGCCTCAGGGGCTATAATTCACCCCTCCACTTT	CASSLRGYNSPLHF
TRBJ2-1	TRBD2	TRBV4-1	NA	TGCGCCAGCAGCCATGCTCCCGGGACTAGCGCCAATGAGCAGTTCTTC	CASSHAPGTSANEQFF
TRBJ2-1	NA	TRBV2	NA	TGTGCCAGCAGTGTTGGGACTGAGTCCTACAATGAGCAGTTCTTC	CASSVGTESYNEQFF
TRBJ2-1	TRBD2	TRBV10-3	once	TGTGCCATCAGTGAGTTCGAGCGGGAGAGGGGTGAGCAGTTCTTC	CAISEFERERGEQFF
TRBJ1-1	NA	TRBV5-4	NA	TGTGCCAGCAGCAGAAGCGGTCTTTTGAACACTGAAGCTTTCTTT	CASSRSGLLNTEAFF
TRBJ1-5	NA	TRBV5-1	NA	TGCGCCAGCAGCTTGGGTGCTGGAGGACAGCCCCAGCATTTT	CASSLGAGGQPQHF
TRBJ2-5	NA	TRBV11-2	NA	TGTGCCAGCAGCTCCTACCCCAGGGGTGGCCAAGAGACCCAGTACTTC	CASSSYPRGGQETQYF
TRBJ1-5	NA	TRBV30	NA	TGTGCCTGGAGTGGGGACACGAGGAAACAGCCCCAGCATTTT	CAWSGDTRKQPQHF
TRBJ1-3	NA	TRBV11-2	few	TGTGCCAGCAGCGGACTTCGGGGGAGAAACACCATATATTTT	CASSGLRGRNTIYF
TRBJ1-5	NA	TRBV28	NA	TGTGCCAGCAGTCCCGGGGGGGCCCCCAATCAGCCCCAGCATTTT	CASSPGGAPNQPQHF
TRBJ2-7	NA	TRBV5-4	NA	TGTGCCAGCAGTTCGGAGGCAGTCGAGCAGTACTTC	CASSSEAVEQYF
TRBJ1-5	NA	TRBV27	NA	TGTGCCAGCAGCCGCGCAGGGATGGGCAATCAGCCCCAGCATTTT	CASSRAGMGNQPQHF
TRBJ2-7	NA	TRBV4-2	NA	TGTGCCAGCAGCCAAGTGTCGGTCCGGGGATCCTACGAGCAGTACTTC	CASSQVSVRGSYEQYF
TRBJ1-2	NA	TRBV9	many	TGTGCCAGCAGCGGTAGGGGAGGAAGAGAAGGCTACACCTTC	CASSGRGGREGYTF
TRBJ2-7	NA	TRBV5-1	once	TGCGCCAGCAGCTTGGGTGACTCCTTCTACGAGCAGTACTTC	CASSLGDSFYEQYF
TRBJ2-2	TRBD1	TRBV19	NA	TGTGCCAGTAATACACAGGGGGCGGGGACCGGGGAGCTGTTTTTT	CASNTQGAGTGELFF